The TCR beta chain described here comes from a study of breast tumors, draining lymph nodes, adjacent tissues. The study's findings and limits: Most tumor T cells seemingly derive from lymph node, then expand in tumor. Compared with basal-like, luminal-like tumors shared significantly more repertoire with nontumor tissue. Compared with lymph nodes, tumors were less diverse; compared with nontumor tissue, more. The lymph node origin of tumor T cells was framed as consistent with a hypothesis, not demonstrated.

Each CDR3 protein is one row after TCRdb ran MiXCR on the multiplex PCR reads. The sample comprises some 25,000 distinct CDR3 sequences, 68% of which are singletons, and 20% to 25% rests with the top ten. The V and J ends lost 5 bases and 10 bases respectively, with 16 bases between them. Per germline, CDR1 SGDLS and CDR2 YYNGEE. The CDR3 has 14 amino acids. As to this clonotype: What it recognizes is unknown.

The TCR was taken from a female donor with breast cancer. Some clones in this sample may be carry-over from other donors' samples. V is TRBV9 and J is TRBJ1-6; maybe TRBD1 (6 bases). The sample taken for sequencing was tumor-adjacent breast tissue. CDR3 protein: CASSGGIRGSPLHF. The CDR3 DNA reads as TGTGCCAGCAGTGGGGGTATCAGGGGCTCACCCCTCCACTTT.